This T cell receptor (beta chain) emerged from a study of cytomegalovirus exposure and HLA in healthy donors. The CDR3 totals 14 residues. Looked up from germline, CDR1 is SGHTA and CDR2 is FQGNSA. Trimming removed 3 bases at V and 2 bases at J, with 10 bases between. The PCR used 60 Vbeta and 13 Jbeta primers. Measured with immunoSEQ multiplex PCR; TCRdb has only the in-frame clones, and not every one. The sample holds under 140,000 clones, approximately 79% seen once. The V gene is TRBV7-2, the J gene TRBJ1-2; unclear D gene. Source material: PBMCs. This TCR derives from a man aged 25-45 years in good health and CMV-seropositive. CDR3 sequence (DNA): TGTGCCAGCAGCTTTACGGCGGGGAACTATGGCTACACCTTC. Translating gives CASSFTAGNYGYTF.